Shown below are 26 T cell receptor beta chains from a single sample sequenced in a study of blood T cells in healthy people across ages. A sample-barcoded 5' primer and a J-beta primer mix were used in a second PCR of roughly 7 to 12 cycles. TCRdb processed the 5' RACE reads anew with MiXCR; each CDR3 protein has one entry. Altogether hundreds of thousands of distinct CDR3 sequences are present, approximately 30% being singletons, with the ten largest covering less than 20%. Sequenced material: blood. The receptors derive from a woman older than 75 in good health.

This clonotype was picked up a small number of times. The V gene is TRBV20-1, the J gene TRBJ1-5; D is unclear. The V end lost 6 bases, the J end lost 3 bases, and 9 bases lay between the germline ends. This CDR3 has 12 residues. CDR1 DFQATT and CDR2 SNEGSKA come from the germline V gene (reference sequence). CDR3 protein: CSAGGYNQPQHF. In DNA, the CDR3 is TGCAGTGCCGGCGGGTACAATCAGCCCCAGCATTTT.

This clonotype has at least ten counts. The CDR3 DNA sequence: TGTGCCAGCAGCTTGACTAGCGGTACTAGCACAGATACGCAGTATTTT. This translates into CASSLTSGTSTDTQYF. The chain links TRBV11-2 to TRBJ2-3; TRBD2 matches at 9 bases. V lost 3 bases to trimming and J lost 0 bases; unmatched junction nucleotides: 4. The germline CDR1 and CDR2 sequences are SGHAT and FQNNGV. This CDR3 spans 16 amino acids.

This clonotype was seen repeatedly, ten times or more. The chain has TRBV14 and TRBJ2-1; TRBD1 or TRBD2 may be the D gene (5 bases each). The CDR3 loop spans 14 amino acids. Trimming took 1 base from V and 8 from J, leaving 12 bases between them. Germline values: CDR1 SGHDN, CDR2 FVKESK. CDR3 in amino acids: CASSQGGAGYEQFF. CDR3 coding DNA: TGTGCCAGCAGCCAAGGGGGCGCGGGCTATGAGCAGTTCTTC.

This clonotype has only a few counts. This sequence joins TRBV7-2 and TRBJ1-1; D is possibly TRBD1 (6 bases). Per germline, CDR1 SGHTA and CDR2 FQGNSA. Trimming cost V 5 bases and J 6 bases, with 10 bases left between them. This CDR3 has 12 amino acids. The DNA for the CDR3 is TGTGCCAGCAGCCGTAACAGGGCTGAAGCTTTCTTT. Translating it yields CASSRNRAEAFF.

This clonotype was found many times. The rearrangement joins TRBV9 to TRBJ2-5, with TRBD2 identical over 8 bases. The germline gives CDR1 SGDLS, CDR2 YYNGEE. The CDR3 has 15 amino acids. The trim removed 0 bases at V and 5 bases at J, leaving 6 bases unmatched. CDR3 DNA: TGTGCCAGCAGCGTAGCGGGGGGGCCAGGGGAGACCCAGTACTTC. The encoded protein is CASSVAGGPGETQYF.

This clonotype was found many times. The CDR3 sequence is CSARVGGVDTQYF. CDR3 sequence (DNA): TGCAGTGCTAGAGTTGGTGGTGTAGATACGCAGTATTTT. The chain carries TRBV20-1 and TRBJ2-3; D unresolved. This CDR3 contains 13 residues. Trimming removed 1 base from V and 5 bases from J, with 10 bases in between. Germline V lookup: CDR1 DFQATT, CDR2 SNEGSKA (reference sequence).

This clonotype was observed at least ten times. The chain links TRBV20-1 to TRBJ2-5; D may be TRBD2 (5 bases). CDR1 is DFQATT and CDR2 is SNEGSKA in the germline V gene (reference sequence). The CDR3 spans 14 residues. Trimming took 6 bases from V and 2 from J, leaving 16 bases between them. The CDR3 DNA is TGCAGTGCGAGACTATCGGTGACACAAGAGACCCAGTACTTC. This translates into CSARLSVTQETQYF.

CDR3: CASSRAVITGELFF. CDR3 DNA sequence: TGTGCCAGCAGCCGAGCGGTCATCACCGGGGAGCTGTTTTTT. The chain joins TRBV7-2 to TRBJ2-2, with a possible D match to TRBD2 (5 bases). V lost 5 bases, J lost 4 bases, and 11 bases lay in between. The germline gives CDR1 SGHTA, CDR2 FQGNSA. This CDR3 spans 14 amino acids.

This clonotype was observed at least ten times. This chain links TRBV20-1 with TRBJ1-5; the match to TRBD1 covers 7 bases. The CDR3 is 14 amino acids. Germline lookup yields CDR1 DFQATT and CDR2 SNEGSKA (reference sequence). V was pared by 3 bases and J by 2 bases, with 4 bases of the junction left unmatched. The CDR3 bases are TGCAGTGCTAGTGAGACAGGGCGCAATCAGCCCCAGCATTTT. It encodes CSASETGRNQPQHF.

The chain employs TRBV6-1 and TRBJ2-7; 12 nucleotides agree with TRBD1. Germline V gene data show CDR1 as MNHNS and CDR2 as SASEGT. Losses at the gene ends were 6 bases for V and 6 bases for J; bases not matched to a gene: 6. The CDR3 runs to 14 residues. The CDR3 region is CASRYGTGGLEQYF. DNA of the CDR3: TGTGCCAGCAGATACGGGACAGGGGGCCTCGAGCAGTACTTC.

This clonotype was recorded a few times. The rearrangement links TRBV5-5 to TRBJ1-2; maybe TRBD1 (6 bases). V was pared by 0 bases and J by 14 bases, with 11 bases between. The germline gives CDR1 SGHKS, CDR2 YYEKEE (reference sequence). There are 11 residues in the CDR3. Here the CDR3 reads CASSLGRGKTF. CDR3 nucleotide sequence: TGTGCCAGCAGCTTGGGCAGGGGAAAGACCTTC. Full variable domain (missing parts from reference TRBV5-5 and TRBJ1-2): DAGVTQSPTHLIKTRGQQVTLRCSPISGHKSVSWYQQVLGQGPQFIFQYYEKEERGRGNFPDRFSARQFPNYSSELNVNALLLGDSALYLCASSLGRGKTFGSGTRLTVV.

In its sample, this clonotype was seen many times. The chain has TRBV7-2 and TRBJ1-5, with unresolved D. The CDR3 loop spans 14 amino acids. Germline loops: CDR1 SGHTA, CDR2 FQGNSA. Trimming cost V 3 bases and J 2 bases, with 8 bases left between them. In DNA form, the CDR3 reads TGTGCCAGCAGCTTGTGGGCCGGCAATCAGCCCCAGCATTTT. Its translation: CASSLWAGNQPQHF. The whole variable domain, remainder taken from reference TRBV7-2 and TRBJ1-5, is GAGVSQSPSNKVTEKGKDVELRCDPISGHTALYWYRQSLGQGLEFLIYFQGNSAPDKSGLPSDRFSAERTGGSVSTLTIQRTQQEDSAVYLCASSLWAGNQPQHFGDGTRLSIL.

This clonotype showed up just a few times. The gene calls are TRBV5-1 and TRBJ1-6; the D gene is possibly TRBD1 (6 bases). The germline V and J ends were trimmed by 0 bases and 2 bases, with 12 bases remaining between them. Germline V gene sequence: CDR1 SGHRS, CDR2 YFSETQ. The CDR3 loop spans 17 amino acids. The CDR3 DNA reads as TGCGCCAGCAGCTTGGATTCAGGGGCGACCTATAATTCACCCCTCCACTTT. Translation gives CASSLDSGATYNSPLHF.

This clonotype came up many times. This chain joins TRBV12-3 or TRBV12-4 and TRBJ2-3; TRBD2 matches 15 bases. With V trimmed by 6 bases and J by 0 bases, 7 bases remained unmatched. CDR3 size: 18 residues. The CDR3 region has the DNA TGTGCCAGCAGCGGGACTAGCGGGGGGCTCTCTAGCACAGATACGCAGTATTTT. Protein: CASSGTSGGLSSTDTQYF.

This clonotype was seen a few times. In DNA form, the CDR3 reads TGTGCCAGTAGTACGACAGGGCTCCCCAATGAGCAGTTCTTC. As protein: CASSTTGLPNEQFF. V is TRBV19 and J is TRBJ2-1; 7 nucleotides align to TRBD1. V trimming: 4 bases; J trimming: 6 bases; junction bases outside the gene matches: 6. The CDR3 covers 14 residues. Germline CDR1 is LNHDA and CDR2 is SQIVND (reference sequence).

Note on this clonotype: A much larger clone is a single base away; this may be a read error. The chain combines TRBV7-6 with TRBJ2-1, with D possibly being TRBD2 (6 bases). The germline CDR1 and CDR2 sequences are SGHVS and FNYEAQ. The CDR3 is made up of 13 amino acids. Trimming stripped 3 bases from V and 8 bases from J, with 11 bases between. The chain's CDR3 is CASSFGPGDEQFF. Here the CDR3 DNA reads TGTGCCAGCAGCTTTGGACCGGGGGATGAGCAGTTCTTC.

This clonotype has a count of ten or more. The J gene is TRBJ2-4, the V gene TRBV25-1; D perhaps matches TRBD2 (5 bases). The CDR3 has 14 residues. Trimming stripped 11 bases from V and 1 base from J, with 15 bases between. Per germline, CDR1 MGHDK and CDR2 SYGVNS. The CDR3 nucleotides are TGTGCCTCGAGGTCGAGAGGGGCCAAAAACATTCAGTACTTC. It is translated as CASRSRGAKNIQYF.

This clonotype was found many times. As DNA, the CDR3 is TGTGCCTGGATCCCCCCGGGCTACGCTGGCCACGAGCAGTACTTC. It codes for CAWIPPGYAGHEQYF. The chain joins TRBV30 to TRBJ2-7; D remains ambiguous. Germline-derived CDR1 and CDR2 are GTSNPN and SVGIG (reference sequence). CDR3 length: 15 amino acids. Trimming shortened V by 4 bases and J by 5 bases, and 21 bases separated the two germline ends.

At least ten counts were recorded for this clonotype. The chain recombines TRBV7-9 with TRBJ1-2; perhaps TRBD1 as D (6 bases). Germline V CDR1 and CDR2: SEHNR, FQNEAQ (reference sequence). The CDR3 totals 13 residues. The V gene lost 5 bases and the J gene lost 8 bases, with 15 bases spanning the gap. DNA of the CDR3: TGTGCCAGCAGCCCCAGGGGAGCAGGGGGCTACACCTTC. As protein: CASSPRGAGGYTF.

The chain is built from TRBV24-1 and TRBJ2-1; D unclear. The germline V and J ends were trimmed by 1 base and 6 bases, with 6 bases remaining between them. There are 13 residues in the CDR3. From germline, CDR1 is KGHDR and CDR2 SFDVKD. Written as DNA, the CDR3 is TGTGCCACCAGTGATTTATCGGGCAATGAGCAGTTCTTC. This codes for CATSDLSGNEQFF.

V usage is TRBV20-1 and J usage is TRBJ2-7; 8 nucleotides align to TRBD2. The germline gives CDR1 DFQATT, CDR2 SNEGSKA (reference sequence). This CDR3 has 14 residues. V lost 6 bases to trimming and J lost 0 bases; unmatched junction nucleotides: 7. In DNA form, the CDR3 reads TGCAGTGCCCCTAAGCGGGAGAGCTCCTACGAGCAGTACTTC. Its translation is CSAPKRESSYEQYF.

The CDR3 loop reads CSVLPPSGGRQETQYF. CDR3 in DNA: TGCAGTGTCTTACCCCCTAGCGGGGGGCGCCAAGAGACCCAGTACTTC. The chain couples TRBV20-1 to TRBJ2-5; 11 nucleotides line up with TRBD2. Losses at the gene ends were 7 bases for V and 1 base for J; bases not matched to a gene: 11. The CDR3 is 16 amino acids. CDR1 is DFQATT and CDR2 is SNEGSKA in the germline V gene (reference sequence).

This clonotype was seen many times. In DNA, the CDR3 is TGTGCCAGCAGCCAAGCCGGGACTGGGGCCCACTACGAGCAGTACTTC. Its translation is CASSQAGTGAHYEQYF. The V call is TRBV4-2, the J call TRBJ2-7; possibly TRBD2 for D (6 bases). Germline V gene sequence: CDR1 LGHNA, CDR2 YNFKEQ. The CDR3 extends over 16 amino acids. Trimming removed 1 base from V and 3 bases from J, with 16 bases in between.

The chain employs TRBV5-1 and TRBJ2-7; 9 bases map to TRBD1. The CDR3 is 16 amino acids. After removal of 3 bases from V and 4 bases from J, the junction contained 11 bases not matched to a gene. Germline CDR1 is SGHRS and CDR2 is YFSETQ. CDR3 DNA sequence: TGCGCCAGCAGCTCGGGACAGGGAAGGGAAGTATACGAGCAGTACTTC. It codes for CASSSGQGREVYEQYF. Drawing the rest from reference TRBV5-1 and TRBJ2-7, the complete variable domain is KAGVTQTPRYLIKTRGQQVTLSCSPISGHRSVSWYQQTPGQGLQFLFEYFSETQRNKGNFPGRFSGRQFSNSRSEMNVSTLELGDSALYLCASSSGQGREVYEQYFGPGTRLTVT.

This clonotype came up many times. The V and J genes are TRBV12-3 or TRBV12-4 and TRBJ2-7, with TRBD2 as a possible D gene (6 bases). V lost 5 bases and J lost 5, with 13 bases in between. The CDR3 is 13 amino acids. The CDR3: CASSTDWGDEQYF. CDR3 DNA sequence: TGTGCCAGCAGTACTGACTGGGGGGACGAGCAGTACTTC.

The CDR3 region is CASSGGLAAGGERETQYF. CDR3 coding DNA: TGTGCCAGCAGTGGAGGATTGGCGGCAGGGGGAGAAAGGGAGACCCAGTACTTC. The chain joins TRBV6-1 to TRBJ2-7; 7 bases fit TRBD1. The end of the DNA fits TRBJ2-5 better, so the J call may be wrong. The germline V gene has CDR1 MNHNS and CDR2 SASEGT. This CDR3 has 18 residues.